The 8 T cell receptor beta chains given below trace back to one sample, sequenced in a study of cytomegalovirus exposure and HLA in healthy donors. It was with 60 Vbeta and 13 Jbeta primers that the PCR ran. Using immunoSEQ multiplex PCR, the repertoire was profiled, and TCRdb retains in-frame clones only, with some absent. Among about 160,000 clones listed, just under 80% were seen once. Sequencing was performed on PBMCs. Receptors were obtained from a woman between 45 and 65 years old in good health and CMV-seronegative.

This clone was counted only a few times. The V gene is TRBV27, the J gene TRBJ1-2; tentative D call: TRBD1 (5 bases). Germline CDR1 and CDR2: MNHEY and SMNVEV (reference sequence). V was shortened by 0 bases and J by 5 bases, with 16 bases between the two germline ends. The CDR3 loop spans 16 amino acids. The CDR3 sequence: CASSLSWGGLIYGYTF. CDR3 in DNA: TGTGCCAGCAGTTTATCGTGGGGGGGTCTCATATATGGCTACACCTTC.

A word on this clone: Other DNA sequences of this sample code for an identical CDR3. This chain links TRBV7-9 with TRBJ1-5, with TRBD1 identical over 8 bases. This CDR3 comprises 14 residues. J lost 5 bases, V lost 5 bases, and 5 bases had no gene match. Germline lookup yields CDR1 SEHNR and CDR2 FQNEAQ (reference sequence). This CDR3 reads CASSLDRGDQPQHF. Here the CDR3 DNA reads TGTGCCAGCAGCCTAGACAGGGGAGATCAGCCCCAGCATTTT.

This rearrangement joins TRBV9 to TRBJ2-1; 8 bases map to TRBD2. From germline, CDR1 is SGDLS and CDR2 YYNGEE. J lost 0 bases, V lost 4 bases, and 6 bases had no gene match. The CDR3 length is 16 residues. The CDR3: CASSPIAGHSYNEQFF. CDR3 DNA sequence: TGTGCCAGCAGCCCGATAGCGGGGCACTCCTACAATGAGCAGTTCTTC.

This clone has just a few counts. The chain couples TRBV6-6 to TRBJ1-5; the D gene is possibly TRBD1 (5 bases). The CDR3 totals 13 residues. CDR1 and CDR2 from the germline V gene are MNHNY and SVGAGI (reference sequence). CDR3 coding DNA: TGTGCAACCGATAGGGGAAGCAATCAGCCCCAGCATTTT. Translation: CATDRGSNQPQHF.

This chain links TRBV7-2 with TRBJ2-2; D is perhaps TRBD2 (5 bases). Trimming shortened V by 0 bases and J by 0 bases, and 8 bases separated the two germline ends. This CDR3 comprises 16 residues. Germline values: CDR1 SGHTA, CDR2 FQGNSA. The CDR3 coding sequence is TGTGCCAGCAGCTTAGCCCCGGGGACGAACACCGGGGAGCTGTTTTTT. Translated: CASSLAPGTNTGELFF.

The chain uses TRBV5-5 and TRBJ2-7; 8 positions match TRBD1. Unmatched junction bases numbered 5, after V lost 8 bases and J lost 4 bases. Germline V gene data show CDR1 as SGHKS and CDR2 as YYEKEE (reference sequence). The CDR3 length is 12 residues. The CDR3, as DNA: TGTGCCAGGTTGGGACAGGCGTACGAGCAGTACTTC. Translated: CARLGQAYEQYF.

The rearrangement uses TRBV15 and TRBJ2-7; D is perhaps TRBD2 (7 bases). Germline loops: CDR1 LNHNV, CDR2 YYDKDF (reference sequence). V was cut by 5 bases and J by 3 bases, with 14 bases left in between. This CDR3 is 14 amino acids long. This CDR3 reads CATSGGGRGYEQYF. The CDR3 DNA reads TGTGCCACCAGCGGCGGGGGCAGGGGCTACGAGCAGTACTTC.

V and J are TRBV10-3 and TRBJ1-1; perhaps TRBD1 as D (5 bases). The CDR3 has 13 residues. The V end lost 6 bases, the J end lost 4 bases, and 12 bases lay between the germline ends. Germline loops: CDR1 ENHRY, CDR2 SYGVKD. CDR3 DNA: TGTGCCATCAGCGGAGGGGAGGCCACTGAAGCTTTCTTT. Translating gives CAISGGEATEAFF.